This TCR beta chain was observed in a study of shared clonotypes between healthy human individuals. Data came from immunoSEQ multiplex PCR; TCRdb stores just in-frame clones and leaves some out. There are roughly 1,100,000 clones in the sample; under 80% occur only once, and around 1.5% lies in the top ten. The germline V gene has CDR1 ENHRY and CDR2 SYGVKD. V lost 2 bases and J lost 10; bases outside the gene matches: 5. The CDR3 runs to 13 residues. The sequencing sample was made of memory CD4+ T cells sorted from blood. Regarding subset: CD45RA-negative fraction. The rearrangement uses TRBV10-3 and TRBJ2-1; 7 bases match TRBD1. The receptor's source is a man aged 18 to 30 in good health. Here the CDR3 reads CAISEGTDREQFF. DNA for the CDR3: TGTGCCATCAGTGAGGGGACGGACAGGGAGCAGTTCTTC.